This T cell receptor beta chain derives from a study of shared clonotypes between healthy human individuals. Points on this clone: Its antigen is unknown.

The CDR3 length is 17 residues. V lost 1 base and J lost 0; bases outside the gene matches: 6. The V gene's germline CDR1 is LNHNV and CDR2 YYDKDF (reference sequence). Whole-study results and caveats: Memory subsets had estimated richness that was generally smaller than that of naive subsets.

Clones were read by immunoSEQ multiplex PCR, and TCRdb kept only the in-frame ones, dropping some. The sample carries over 1.5 million clones, 98% recorded once. The V and J genes are TRBV15 and TRBJ2-7, with 10 bases identical to TRBD1. The receptor's source is a man aged 25-40 years in good health. Sample: naive CD4+ T cells sorted from blood. The subset is: CD45RA+ positively selected. CDR3 amino acids: CATSRVVGTGVSYEQYF. The CDR3 DNA is TGTGCCACCAGCAGAGTGGTCGGGACAGGGGTCTCCTACGAGCAGTACTTC.